The clone carrying this T cell receptor (beta chain) ranks as medium-sized (0.01 to 0.1%). Its antigen is undetermined. Per germline, CDR1 SGHTA and CDR2 FQGTGA. V lost 0 bases and J 9 bases, leaving 9 bases between the germline ends. This CDR3 comprises 13 residues. This sample is drawn from a study of T-cell reconstitution after alpha-beta-depleted transplantation in children. Overall study results and limits: Newly produced T cells mostly accounted for T-cell counts and diversity one year post-transplant.

The library targeted TCRbeta and was prepared with unique molecular identifiers. TCRdb itself ran the PCR reads through MiXCR, one entry per CDR3 protein. The sample carries some 300,000 distinct CDR3 sequences, over 7% recorded once. This clonotype originated in a female patient aged 2-10 years who had a stem cell transplant for Fanconi anemia, so the T cells may come from the graft donor. Material: peripheral blood, obtained 360 days after TCRalphabeta/CD19-depleted stem cell transplant. The chain joins TRBV7-3 to TRBJ2-1, with unresolved D. CDR3 sequence: CASSLTPGIEQFF. As DNA, the CDR3 is TGTGCCAGCAGCTTAACTCCGGGTATTGAGCAGTTCTTC.